The clone carrying this TCR beta chain has just a few counts. CDR3 length: 16 amino acids. Trimming pared 0 bases from V and 3 bases from J, leaving 14 bases between. Germline V gene lookup returns CDR1 SGDLS and CDR2 YYNGEE. The data were obtained in a study of blood T cells in healthy people across ages. The use of a sample-barcoded 5' primer and a J-beta primer mix characterized a second PCR of about 6 to 11 cycles. Using its own MiXCR run on the 5' RACE reads, TCRdb lists one record per CDR3 protein. Of approximately 680,000 distinct CDR3 sequences in the sample, 32% were seen once. This chain connects TRBV9 to TRBJ2-3; tentatively, D is TRBD2 (5 bases). Sequencing used blood. The receptor's source is a woman older than 75 in good health. In DNA, the CDR3 is TGTGCCAGCAGCGTAGACGCGGGCCGAGGGACAGATACGCAGTATTTT. Translation: CASSVDAGRGTDTQYF.